This TCR beta chain comes out of a study of Graves' ophthalmopathy and Graves' hyperthyroidism. As for the study in general: At the time of initial diagnosis and before any treatment, peripheral blood was collected.

Overall study findings and caveats: Forecasting of ophthalmopathy progression by the model achieved around 71% sensitivity and 72% to 75% specificity. The majority of expanded thyroid clonotypes above 0.001 frequency also occurred in blood.

The TCR beta CDR3 regions underwent amplification from RNA transcripts. HTBI primers served in a first-round RT-PCR, which a second-round multiplex PCR followed. TCRdb passed the multiplex PCR reads through MiXCR, listing each CDR3 protein once. The sample has about 700,000 distinct CDR3 sequences, roughly 41% seen once. This clonotype appeared a single time. The antigen remains undetermined. This CDR3 is built from 15 residues. The V gene lost 2 bases and the J gene lost 7 bases, with 14 bases spanning the gap. The germline CDR1 and CDR2 sequences are ENHRY and SYGVKD. The source is an adult man with Graves' ophthalmopathy. V and J are TRBV10-3 and TRBJ1-4; D remains ambiguous. Sequencing was carried out using peripheral blood. CDR3 nucleotide sequence: TGTGCCATCAGTGAGAAAGTCAGCGCGACTGAAAAACTGTTTTTT. Protein: CAISEKVSATEKLFF.